The 15 T cell receptor beta chains presented below share a single source sample, sequenced in a study of control samples from healthy donors and cancer patients. The table came from immunoSEQ multiplex PCR; TCRdb's copy has only in-frame clones and leaves some out. The sample shows approximately 150,000 clones, under 90% of them seen only once. The sample comprised blood. The receptor source for this set is a man in his thirties or forties in good health.

This sequence joins TRBV2 and TRBJ1-6; TRBD1 aligns across 9 bases. V trimming: 9 bases; J trimming: 0 bases; junction bases outside the gene matches: 3. CDR3 length equals 15 residues. The germline gives CDR1 SNHLY, CDR2 FYNNEI. DNA of the CDR3: TGTGCCAGGGGACAGGGAAGCTCCTATAATTCACCCCTCCACTTT. It is translated as CARGQGSSYNSPLHF.

The rearrangement joins TRBV7-3 to TRBJ2-1, with D unclear. Trimming stripped 5 bases from V and 9 bases from J, with 14 bases between. The germline CDR1 and CDR2 sequences are SGHTA and FQGTGA. This CDR3 is built from 13 residues. The CDR3 spells CASSPTPAAEQFF. The CDR3 DNA follows: TGTGCCAGCAGCCCAACCCCCGCTGCTGAGCAGTTCTTC.

V and J are TRBV3-1 (or the pseudogene TRBV3-2) and TRBJ2-5; no reliable D call. This CDR3 is 13 amino acids long. Germline-derived CDR1 and CDR2 are LGHDT and YNNKEL (reference sequence). With 8 bases removed from V and 6 bases from J, the gap between germline ends came to 16 bases. The CDR3 loop is CASAPPRAQTQYF. Here the CDR3 DNA reads TGTGCCAGCGCCCCCCCCCGGGCGCAGACCCAGTACTTC.

V usage is TRBV7-9 and J usage is TRBJ2-7; 8 bases match TRBD2. The CDR3 length is 13 residues. Germline V gene data show CDR1 as SEHNR and CDR2 as FQNEAQ (reference sequence). V dropped 3 bases and J dropped 6; count of bases not matched to a gene: 4. This chain's CDR3 is CASSLAGGGEQYF. Here the CDR3 DNA reads TGTGCCAGCAGCTTGGCGGGAGGAGGCGAGCAGTACTTC.

V gene TRBV6-2 or TRBV6-3 combines with J gene TRBJ1-4, with TRBD1 identical over 7 bases. Germline V gene lookup returns CDR1 MNHEY and CDR2 SVGEGT. J gave up 8 bases and V 2 bases, and 5 bases lay outside the gene matches. The CDR3 consists of 14 residues. In DNA, the CDR3 is TGTGCCAGCAGTTACCTAGGGGGCGAGGAAAAACTGTTTTTT. Its translation: CASSYLGGEEKLFF.

This clone has only one observation. V is TRBV6-1 and J is TRBJ2-5; D not certain. The CDR3 covers 16 residues. The germline CDR1 and CDR2 sequences are MNHNS and SASEGT. V was shortened by 4 bases and J by 8 bases, with 23 bases between the two germline ends. CDR3 loop: CASSGMGARSESTQYF. CDR3 bases: TGTGCCAGCAGTGGTATGGGCGCCCGGTCAGAGAGTACCCAGTACTTC.

The gene calls are TRBV18 and TRBJ1-2; 10 nucleotides agree with TRBD1. This CDR3 comprises 16 residues. Trimming removed 3 bases from V and 7 bases from J; junction bases left unmatched: 11. The V gene's germline CDR1 is KGHSH and CDR2 LQKENI. CDR3 amino acids: CASSPIGQGGDFGYTF. The CDR3 DNA follows: TGTGCCAGCTCACCGATCGGACAGGGGGGTGATTTTGGCTACACCTTC.

The V gene is TRBV5-4, the J gene TRBJ1-6, with a tentative D call TRBD1 (6 bases). Between the trimmed V and J ends, which lost 3 bases and 5 bases, there was a span of 15 bases. This CDR3 is 16 amino acids long. CDR1 is SGHNT and CDR2 is YYREEE in the germline V gene (reference sequence). The DNA for the CDR3 is TGTGCCAGCAGCTCGGGGACAAGAAAAAATAATTCACCCCTCCACTTT. Its protein is CASSSGTRKNNSPLHF.

This chain connects TRBV14 to TRBJ2-7; D possibly corresponds to TRBD1 (5 bases). The germline gives CDR1 SGHDN, CDR2 FVKESK. V dropped 0 bases and J dropped 0 bases, with 15 bases sitting between them. This CDR3 is built from 17 residues. The CDR3 region is CASSQDVSPGYSYEQYF. DNA for the CDR3: TGTGCCAGCAGCCAAGATGTATCGCCAGGGTACTCCTACGAGCAGTACTTC.

The rearrangement links TRBV7-9 to TRBJ1-2; 7 bases align to TRBD1. Germline V CDR1 and CDR2: SEHNR, FQNEAQ (reference sequence). This CDR3 has 18 residues. V shed 5 bases, J shed 2 bases, and the junction held 17 bases outside the gene matches. The CDR3 region has the DNA TGTGCCAGCAGCACCTGGACAGGCCGAATATCGGGAAACTATGGCTACACCTTC. Translated, it gives CASSTWTGRISGNYGYTF.

The chain couples TRBV9 to TRBJ1-1; D is perhaps TRBD1 (5 bases). The CDR3 runs 14 residues. CDR1 SGDLS and CDR2 YYNGEE come from the germline V gene. V shed 3 bases and J shed 1 base, with 10 bases lying between them. The CDR3 nucleotides read TGTGCCAGCAGCGCTCATACAGGGAACACTGAAGCTTTCTTT. Translation: CASSAHTGNTEAFF. Full variable domain (outside the CDR3, taken from reference TRBV9 and TRBJ1-1): DSGVTQTPKHLITATGQRVTLRCSPRSGDLSVYWYQQSLDQGLQFLIQYYNGEERAKGNILERFSAQQFPDLHSELNLSSLELGDSALYFCASSAHTGNTEAFFGQGTRLTVV.

This clone was detected only once. The chain joins TRBV5-4 to TRBJ1-2, with 8 bases matching TRBD1. Per germline, CDR1 SGHNT and CDR2 YYREEE (reference sequence). This CDR3 contains 17 residues. V gave up 2 bases and J gave up 4 bases; unmatched junction bases: 13. The CDR3 is CASSFGQGGNKGYGYTF. Here the CDR3 DNA reads TGTGCCAGCAGCTTCGGACAGGGAGGCAATAAGGGCTATGGCTACACCTTC.

A few counts support this clone. This sequence joins TRBV4-3 and TRBJ1-5; the D is unclear. Trimming shortened V by 0 bases and J by 7 bases, and 13 bases separated the two germline ends. Germline V gives CDR1 LGHNA, CDR2 YSLEER. This CDR3 is built from 15 residues. The CDR3 loop is CASSQDLKYGQPQHF. CDR3 DNA: TGCGCCAGCAGCCAAGATTTGAAGTACGGCCAGCCCCAGCATTTT.

This rearrangement joins TRBV11-3 to TRBJ2-5, with 7 bases that match TRBD2. CDR1 and CDR2 from the germline V gene are SGHNT and YENEEA. This CDR3 comprises 15 residues. J gave up 3 bases and V 1 base, and 5 bases lay outside the gene matches. In nucleotides, the CDR3 is TGTGCCAGCAGCTTAGGGGACTACGTTAAAGAGACCCAGTACTTC. Translated: CASSLGDYVKETQYF.

The V gene is TRBV7-2, the J gene TRBJ1-5; possibly TRBD1 for D (5 bases). V was trimmed by 7 bases and J by 2 bases, leaving 9 bases between them. The CDR3 totals 13 residues. Germline V gene sequence: CDR1 SGHTA, CDR2 FQGNSA. The CDR3 protein is CASNRGRNQPQHF. CDR3 in DNA: TGTGCCAGCAATAGGGGACGCAATCAGCCCCAGCATTTT.